Below, one TCR beta chain is given with its context. Germline CDR1 is SQVTM and CDR2 is ANQGSEA. Trimming removed 6 bases from V and 5 bases from J, with 19 bases in between. CDR3 length: 15 amino acids. The record originates from a study of shared clonotypes between healthy human individuals. Across the whole study: A donor's plate count was three for CD4 naive and three for CD4 memory; CD8 naive had two and CD8 memory one.

The method was immunoSEQ multiplex PCR; TCRdb's version includes in-frame clones alone and lacks a portion of them. The data show about 510,000 clones, about 96% seen once. The clonotype originates from a woman aged 25 to 39 in good health. The material sequenced was naive CD4+ T cells sorted from blood. The sample's subset: CD45RA+ positively selected. The chain recombines TRBV29-1 with TRBJ2-2; D remains unclear. CDR3 in amino acids: CSVSTDSRETGELFF. In DNA form, the CDR3 reads TGCAGCGTCTCTACCGATTCAAGGGAAACCGGGGAGCTGTTTTTT.